This TCR beta chain was captured in a study of T cell responses to AZD1222 COVID-19 vaccine. Study-wide results and limits: Across the whole spike, CD4 TCRs peaked at regions 160-218 and 743-854. Spike-specific TCR breadth and depth both grew after two AZD1222 doses. The donor cohort was predominantly white British with a female majority, and clonal diversity may have been underestimated.

Turning to this clone: Its antigen is not identified.

This table comes from immunoSEQ multiplex PCR, and its TCRdb copy is limited to in-frame clones, with some not included. This table holds about 110,000 clones, less than 95% found once. Samples with a second dose at about 4 or about 12 weeks were pooled together. The TCR originated in an adult who received the AZD1222 COVID-19 vaccine. The source material was peripheral blood, sampled 28 days after the second AZD1222 dose.

CDR3 protein: CATSDPGLAGYQETQYF. In DNA, the CDR3 is TGTGCCACCAGTGACCCTGGACTAGCGGGGTACCAAGAGACCCAGTACTTC. J is TRBJ2-5 and V is TRBV24-1, with TRBD2 matching 12 bases. Germline trimming cut 4 bases from V and 0 bases from J; bases unmatched to any gene: 5. The CDR3 extends over 17 amino acids. Germline assignment: CDR1 KGHDR and CDR2 SFDVKD.